This is a list of T cell receptor beta chains from one sample in a study of cytomegalovirus exposure and HLA in healthy donors. Assay used: immunoSEQ multiplex PCR; TCRdb lists only in-frame clones, some missing. Here the sample spans more than 100,000 clones, 80% being singletons. The specimen sequenced was PBMCs. These TCRs come from a man aged 30 to 39 in good health and CMV-seronegative. Both conserved end residues are part of each CDR3. The D gene is left open where the match is weak. For some rows the clone size is stated as once, few or many, or as a class when expanded; others skip it.

v_call: TRBV6-5; cdr3_length: 13; j_call: TRBJ2-7; clone_size: -; d_call: -; cdr3_aa: CASSYRQSYEQYF; cdr3_nt: TGTGCCAGCAGTTACAGACAGAGCTACGAGCAGTACTTC
v_call: TRBV2; cdr3_length: 13; j_call: TRBJ1-2; clone_size: -; d_call: TRBD1; cdr3_aa: CASADRSNYGYTF; cdr3_nt: TGTGCCAGCGCGGACAGGAGTAACTATGGCTACACCTTC
v_call: TRBV6-6; cdr3_length: 16; j_call: TRBJ1-2; clone_size: -; d_call: -; cdr3_aa: CASRKTPKGREGGYTF; cdr3_nt: TGTGCCAGCAGGAAAACACCCAAGGGCAGGGAAGGCGGCTACACCTTC
v_call: TRBV5-1; cdr3_length: 14; j_call: TRBJ2-3; clone_size: -; d_call: TRBD2; cdr3_aa: CASSSGGGTDTQYF; cdr3_nt: TGCGCCAGCAGCTCCGGGGGGGGCACAGATACGCAGTATTTT
v_call: TRBV5-8; cdr3_length: 13; j_call: TRBJ2-7; clone_size: once; d_call: TRBD1; cdr3_aa: CASSKGQSHEQYF; cdr3_nt: TGTGCCAGCAGCAAGGGACAGAGCCACGAGCAGTACTTC
v_call: TRBV18; cdr3_length: 15; j_call: TRBJ2-5; clone_size: -; d_call: TRBD2; cdr3_aa: CASSQSGTSYKTQYF; cdr3_nt: TGTGCCAGCTCACAATCCGGGACTAGCTATAAGACCCAGTACTTC
v_call: TRBV6-1; cdr3_length: 12; j_call: TRBJ2-7; clone_size: -; d_call: -; cdr3_aa: CALAGNSYEQYF; cdr3_nt: TGTGCCTTAGCAGGGAACTCCTACGAGCAGTACTTC
v_call: TRBV7-9; cdr3_length: 15; j_call: TRBJ1-3; clone_size: -; d_call: -; cdr3_aa: CASKKPELSGNTIYF; cdr3_nt: TGTGCCAGCAAGAAACCCGAGCTCTCTGGAAACACCATATATTTT
v_call: TRBV7-9; cdr3_length: 16; j_call: TRBJ2-3; clone_size: few; d_call: TRBD2; cdr3_aa: CASSSGRLAGTDTQYF; cdr3_nt: TGTGCCAGCAGCTCGGGTCGGCTAGCGGGTACAGATACGCAGTATTTT
v_call: TRBV5-8; cdr3_length: 18; j_call: TRBJ2-5; clone_size: -; d_call: TRBD1; cdr3_aa: CASSPGTGGIRVQETQYF; cdr3_nt: TGTGCCAGCAGCCCCGGGACAGGGGGCATTAGGGTCCAAGAGACCCAGTACTTC
v_call: TRBV11-2; cdr3_length: 15; j_call: TRBJ2-2; clone_size: -; d_call: -; cdr3_aa: CASSLRGIRSGELFF; cdr3_nt: TGTGCCAGCAGCCTGCGGGGAATACGGTCCGGGGAGCTGTTTTTT
v_call: TRBV19; cdr3_length: 15; j_call: TRBJ2-1; clone_size: -; d_call: TRBD2; cdr3_aa: CASSLTSGIYNEQFF; cdr3_nt: TGTGCCAGTAGTCTGACTAGCGGAATATACAATGAGCAGTTCTTC
v_call: TRBV29-1; cdr3_length: 15; j_call: TRBJ1-1; clone_size: -; d_call: -; cdr3_aa: CSVEGSRTAGAEAFF; cdr3_nt: TGCAGCGTTGAAGGGTCCAGGACAGCGGGGGCTGAAGCTTTCTTT
v_call: TRBV28; cdr3_length: 16; j_call: TRBJ1-5; clone_size: -; d_call: TRBD1; cdr3_aa: CASSPAEGAGNQPQHF; cdr3_nt: TGTGCCAGCAGTCCCGCAGAGGGGGCTGGCAATCAGCCCCAGCATTTT
v_call: TRBV6-6; cdr3_length: 14; j_call: TRBJ2-1; clone_size: -; d_call: TRBD1; cdr3_aa: CASRPGQGYNEQFF; cdr3_nt: TGTGCCAGCCGTCCGGGACAGGGTTACAATGAGCAGTTCTTC
v_call: TRBV4-1; cdr3_length: 16; j_call: TRBJ2-3; clone_size: few; d_call: TRBD2; cdr3_aa: CASSQDPAGGTDTQYF; cdr3_nt: TGCGCCAGCAGCCAAGACCCAGCGGGGGGCACAGATACGCAGTATTTT
v_call: TRBV6-5; cdr3_length: 15; j_call: TRBJ2-7; clone_size: -; d_call: -; cdr3_aa: CASSLQGHDRMGQYF; cdr3_nt: TGTGCCAGCAGCCTACAGGGACATGATCGAATGGGGCAGTACTTC
v_call: TRBV28; cdr3_length: 17; j_call: TRBJ1-1; clone_size: -; d_call: -; cdr3_aa: CASSSPSTGRPSTEAFF; cdr3_nt: TGTGCCAGCAGTTCCCCTTCTACAGGGAGACCGAGCACTGAAGCTTTCTTT
v_call: TRBV18; cdr3_length: 14; j_call: TRBJ2-7; clone_size: few; d_call: -; cdr3_aa: CASSPSAGDHEQYF; cdr3_nt: TGTGCCAGCTCACCATCCGCAGGGGACCACGAGCAGTACTTC
v_call: TRBV28; cdr3_length: 18; j_call: TRBJ2-5; clone_size: once; d_call: TRBD2; cdr3_aa: CASKGRSSGGARQETQYF; cdr3_nt: TGTGCCAGCAAGGGCCGATCTAGCGGGGGGGCTAGGCAAGAGACCCAGTACTTC
v_call: TRBV5-1; cdr3_length: 14; j_call: TRBJ2-3; clone_size: once; d_call: TRBD2; cdr3_aa: CASSERGAGDTQYF; cdr3_nt: TGCGCCAGCAGTGAGCGGGGGGCCGGGGATACGCAGTATTTT
v_call: TRBV10-1; cdr3_length: 13; j_call: TRBJ1-2; clone_size: -; d_call: -; cdr3_aa: CAIRLQGNYGYTF; cdr3_nt: TGCGCCATTAGACTCCAGGGAAACTATGGCTACACCTTC